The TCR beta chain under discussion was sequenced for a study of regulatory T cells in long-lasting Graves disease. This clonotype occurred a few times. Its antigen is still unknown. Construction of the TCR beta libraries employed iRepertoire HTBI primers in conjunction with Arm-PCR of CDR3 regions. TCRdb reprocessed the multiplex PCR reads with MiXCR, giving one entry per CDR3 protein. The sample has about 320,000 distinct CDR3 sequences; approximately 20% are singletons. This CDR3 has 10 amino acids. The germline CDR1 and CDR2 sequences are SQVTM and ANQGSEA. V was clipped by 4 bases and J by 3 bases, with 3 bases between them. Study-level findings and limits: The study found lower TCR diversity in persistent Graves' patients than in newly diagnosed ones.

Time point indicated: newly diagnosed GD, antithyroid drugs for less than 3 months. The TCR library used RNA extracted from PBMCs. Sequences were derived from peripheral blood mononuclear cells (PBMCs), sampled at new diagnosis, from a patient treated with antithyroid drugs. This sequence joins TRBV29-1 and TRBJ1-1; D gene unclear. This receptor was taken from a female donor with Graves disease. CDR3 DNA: TGCAGCGTTGCTTACACTGAAGCTTTCTTT. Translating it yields CSVAYTEAFF.